These 27 T cell receptor beta chains share one sample of origin, sequenced in a study of Graves' ophthalmopathy and Graves' hyperthyroidism. RNA transcripts were the template, and TCR beta CDR3 regions were amplified from them. The first-round RT-PCR employed HTBI primers together with the Qiagen OneStep RT-PCR kit. A multiplex PCR was then performed as the second round. TCRdb re-called the multiplex PCR reads with MiXCR, one entry per CDR3 protein. The sample shows approximately 1.2 million distinct CDR3 sequences, roughly two fifths of them seen only once. Sequencing used peripheral blood or thyroid tissue (not recorded which). The origin of the receptors is an adult man with Graves' hyperthyroidism.

This clonotype was seen more than once but under ten times. The chain combines TRBV10-3 with TRBJ1-1; tentatively, D is TRBD1 (6 bases). CDR1 and CDR2 (germline): ENHRY, SYGVKD. The germline V and J ends were trimmed by 10 bases and 1 base, with 19 bases remaining between them. There are 15 residues in the CDR3. The DNA of the CDR3 is TGTGCCAGCAGGCCAGGTGGGGGCGCGAACACTGAAGCTTTCTTT. Translated, it gives CASRPGGGANTEAFF.

This clonotype was seen repeatedly, ten times or more. V usage is TRBV9 and J usage is TRBJ2-7; D may correspond to TRBD1 or TRBD2 (5 bases each). CDR1 is SGDLS, CDR2 YYNGEE, per germline. The CDR3 loop spans 12 amino acids. The V end lost 5 bases, the J end lost 5 bases, and 11 bases lay between the germline ends. CDR3 in DNA: TGTGCCAGCAGACCGGGACCCCACGAGCAGTACTTC. Residues: CASRPGPHEQYF.

This clonotype was recorded at least ten times. The chain is built from TRBV20-1 and TRBJ1-1; D is ambiguous. V was trimmed by 0 bases and J by 4 bases, leaving 12 bases between them. The CDR3 has 14 residues. Germline V gives CDR1 DFQATT, CDR2 SNEGSKA (reference sequence). This chain's CDR3 is CSAREEVLLTEAFF. The CDR3 coding sequence is TGCAGTGCTAGAGAAGAGGTGCTGCTCACTGAAGCTTTCTTT.

This clonotype was detected ten times or more. The chain is built from TRBV29-1 and TRBJ1-1; D is unclear. The CDR3 sequence is 14 residues long. Germline assignment: CDR1 SQVTM and CDR2 ANQGSEA. V was trimmed by 2 bases and J by 2 bases, leaving 12 bases between them. The CDR3 loop reads CSVERTEGNTEAFF. In DNA, the CDR3 is TGCAGCGTTGAAAGAACTGAGGGAAACACTGAAGCTTTCTTT.

This clonotype has a handful of counts. The rearrangement links TRBV5-6 to TRBJ2-5; TRBD1 aligns across 7 bases. Germline trimming cut 2 bases from V and 7 bases from J; bases unmatched to any gene: 5. Germline V lookup: CDR1 SGHDT, CDR2 YYEEEE. The CDR3 runs 13 residues. The CDR3 region is CASSFGAGGTQYF. CDR3 DNA: TGTGCCAGCAGCTTCGGGGCAGGGGGGACCCAGTACTTC.

In this sample, this clonotype turned up many times. V usage is TRBV5-1 and J usage is TRBJ1-5, with D possibly matching TRBD1 (5 bases). This CDR3 is 14 amino acids long. CDR1 SGHRS and CDR2 YFSETQ come from the germline V gene. V was clipped by 0 bases and J by 7 bases, with 11 bases between them. CDR3 in DNA: TGCGCCAGCAGCTTGGGTGGGGCAGGGCAGCCCCAGCATTTT. It yields the protein CASSLGGAGQPQHF.

This clonotype was detected only a few times. A much larger clone sits a single nucleotide away, making a read error possible. This rearrangement joins TRBV13 to TRBJ1-1; tentative D call: TRBD1 (5 bases). The V and J ends lost 3 bases and 1 base respectively, with 9 bases between them. CDR1 is PRHDT and CDR2 is FYEKMQ in the germline V gene (reference sequence). The CDR3 runs to 14 residues. The CDR3: CASSFGHPNTEAFF. DNA for the CDR3: TGTGCCAGCAGCTTCGGACACCCGAACACTGAAGCTTTCTTT.

This clonotype was observed many times. The chain recombines TRBV14 with TRBJ2-5; D remains ambiguous. Per the germline V gene, CDR1 is SGHDN and CDR2 is FVKESK. Trimming cost V 5 bases and J 5 bases, with 18 bases left between them. The CDR3 covers 15 residues. CDR3 DNA sequence: TGTGCCAGCAGCTCCTCGGCCAAGTGGCGCGAGACCCAGTACTTC. This sequence encodes CASSSSAKWRETQYF.

As to this clonotype: A read error may be the cause here, since a much bigger clone is one base away. The V call is TRBV10-3, the J call TRBJ2-7; the match to TRBD2 covers 8 bases. Germline V gene lookup returns CDR1 ENHRY and CDR2 SYGVKD. The CDR3 is made up of 16 amino acids. The CDR3 DNA follows: TGTACCATCAGTGGAATTAGTGGGACTAGTCCCTACGAGCAGTACTTC. Translated: CTISGISGTSPYEQYF.

This clonotype has a handful of counts. The chain combines TRBV10-2 with TRBJ2-7, with D hard to call. V dropped 6 bases and J dropped 3 bases, with 9 bases sitting between them. CDR1 is WSHSY, CDR2 SAAADI, per germline. The CDR3 has 12 residues. CDR3 bases: TGCGCCAGCAGCGCGTCTCTCTACGAGCAGTACTTC. Translating it yields CASSASLYEQYF.

V usage is TRBV29-1 and J usage is TRBJ1-5; a possible D gene is TRBD1 (5 bases). The CDR3 extends over 12 amino acids. Germline V gives CDR1 SQVTM, CDR2 ANQGSEA. Trimming removed 8 bases at V and 1 base at J, with 9 bases between. The CDR3 region is CSLGVSNQPQHF. Written as DNA, the CDR3 is TGCAGCTTAGGGGTAAGCAATCAGCCCCAGCATTTT.

This clonotype has only one observation. The chain carries TRBV24-1 and TRBJ2-5, with TRBD1 matching over 9 bases. The CDR3 extends over 14 amino acids. Germline V gene data show CDR1 as KGHDR and CDR2 as SFDVKD. V trimming: 10 bases; J trimming: 2 bases; junction bases outside the gene matches: 7. Written as DNA, the CDR3 is TGTGCCACGGCAAACGACAGGGGGCAAGAGACCCAGTACTTC. It specifies CATANDRGQETQYF.

The chain is built from TRBV19 and TRBJ1-5; TRBD1 matches 9 bases. The CDR3 totals 13 residues. The J segment lost 9 bases and the V segment lost 9 bases, leaving 9 bases of the junction unmatched. Germline CDR1 reads LNHDA; CDR2 reads SQIVND (reference sequence). The CDR3 region has the DNA TGTGCCAGAGGACAGGGGCCTGGATGGCCCCAGCATTTT. This gives the protein CARGQGPGWPQHF. Combining the CDR3 with reference TRBV19 and TRBJ1-5 gives the whole variable domain DGGITQSPKYLFRKEGQNVTLSCEQNLNHDAMYWYRQDPGQGLRLIYYSQIVNDFQKGDIAEGYSVSREKKESFPLTVTSAQKNPTAFYLCARGQGPGWPQHFGDGTRLSIL.

The rearrangement uses TRBV7-3 and TRBJ2-5; D gene uncertain. Trimming removed 2 bases at V and 3 bases at J, with 13 bases between. Looked up from germline, CDR1 is SGHTA and CDR2 is FQGTGA. The length of the CDR3 is 15 residues. CDR3 bases: TGTGCCAGCAGCTTAGCGGCAGCAACGGAAGAGACCCAGTACTTC. Translated: CASSLAAATEETQYF.

This clonotype was recorded many times. This chain uses TRBV9 with TRBJ1-1; 7 bases agree with TRBD1. CDR1 and CDR2 from the germline V gene are SGDLS and YYNGEE. With V trimmed by 4 bases and J by 4 bases, 7 bases remained unmatched. This CDR3 is built from 14 residues. CDR3 in DNA: TGTGCCAGCAGCTCGGGACAGAAAGGCACTGAAGCTTTCTTT. This codes for CASSSGQKGTEAFF.

In this sample, this clonotype turned up a few times. The genes are TRBV5-6 and TRBJ2-7; the D call may be TRBD1 or TRBD2 (6 bases each). Germline-derived CDR1 and CDR2 are SGHDT and YYEEEE. Between the trimmed V and J ends, which lost 3 bases and 3 bases, there was a span of 10 bases. The CDR3 has 13 amino acids. The CDR3, as DNA: TGTGCCAGCAGCTGGGGGGCAAACTACGAGCAGTACTTC. This encodes CASSWGANYEQYF.

This clonotype was recorded at least ten times. J is TRBJ1-1 and V is TRBV20-1; D is undetermined. This CDR3 contains 14 residues. The V gene lost 3 bases and the J gene lost 4 bases, with 15 bases spanning the gap. Germline V gives CDR1 DFQATT, CDR2 SNEGSKA (reference sequence). CDR3: CSASDQNWGTEAFF. DNA of the CDR3: TGCAGTGCTAGTGATCAGAACTGGGGCACTGAAGCTTTCTTT.

This clonotype was seen a single time. The chain is built from TRBV10-3 and TRBJ1-5; TRBD1 aligns across 10 bases. This CDR3 contains 15 residues. CDR1 is ENHRY and CDR2 is SYGVKD in the germline V gene. J was trimmed by 5 bases and V by 4 bases; bases with no gene match: 5. The CDR3 DNA is TGTGCCATCAGTGCCGGGACAGGGGTTGATCAGCCCCAGCATTTT. This encodes CAISAGTGVDQPQHF.

The table lists this clonotype with a few counts. This sequence joins TRBV6-1 and TRBJ1-1; D gene ambiguous. Per germline, CDR1 MNHNS and CDR2 SASEGT. The CDR3 is made up of 14 amino acids. Between the trimmed V and J ends, which lost 6 bases and 1 base, there was a span of 12 bases. CDR3 DNA sequence: TGTGCCAGCAGGTTAGGGCAGGAGAACACTGAAGCTTTCTTT. Its protein product is CASRLGQENTEAFF.

The V and J genes are TRBV6-6 and TRBJ2-5; 8 bases agree with TRBD1. Germline V CDR1 and CDR2: MNHNY, SVGAGI (reference sequence). This CDR3 has 16 amino acids. V shed 2 bases and J 5 bases; nucleotides not matched to a gene: 10. CDR3 amino acids: CASSYRLDRAVETQYF. The DNA for the CDR3 is TGTGCCAGCAGTTACCGCCTGGACAGGGCTGTGGAGACCCAGTACTTC.

This clonotype occurred many times. The chain uses TRBV12-3 or TRBV12-4 and TRBJ1-6; D is possibly TRBD1 (6 bases). The CDR3 is 13 amino acids. Trimming shortened V by 5 bases and J by 14 bases, and 16 bases separated the two germline ends. Written as DNA, the CDR3 is TGTGCCAGCAGTCTACAGGGAATTCAGACCCTCCACTTT. Translation: CASSLQGIQTLHF.

On this clonotype: A single base separates this from a much larger clone, so it may be a read error. The V call is TRBV19, the J call TRBJ2-7; maybe TRBD1 (6 bases). CDR1 is LNHDA, CDR2 SQIVND, per germline (reference sequence). The CDR3 runs to 13 residues. CDR3 loop: CASSERTDYEQHF. CDR3 DNA sequence: TGTGCCAGTAGTGAACGGACAGATTACGAGCAGCACTTC.

This clonotype was counted ten times or more. V is TRBV7-6 and J is TRBJ1-2; maybe TRBD1 (6 bases). Germline-derived CDR1 and CDR2 are SGHVS and FNYEAQ. The CDR3 is 14 residues long. V was pared by 5 bases and J by 4 bases, with 14 bases between. CDR3 bases: TGTGCCAGCAGCCCGGGGGGCACTGGCTATGGCTACACCTTC. It yields the protein CASSPGGTGYGYTF.

The V call is TRBV29-1, the J call TRBJ1-1; D is unclear. V lost 7 bases, J lost 3 bases, and 15 bases lay in between. CDR1 and CDR2 (germline): SQVTM, ANQGSEA. The CDR3 runs 13 residues. The CDR3 sequence is CSDRDGVYTEAFF. CDR3 nucleotides: TGCAGCGACCGTGATGGGGTGTACACTGAAGCTTTCTTT.

This clonotype was seen many times. Mismatch with germline at one junction end may stem from a read error. The rearrangement links TRBV2 to TRBJ1-1; D might be TRBD1 (6 bases). The CDR3 is 15 residues long. Germline CDR1 and CDR2: SNHLY and FYNNEI. The CDR3 nucleotides are TGTGCCAGCAGTGAAAGGGGGTTAGCGAACAGTGAAGCTTTCTTT. Translation: CASSERGLANSEAFF.

Worth noting for this clonotype: A read error may be the cause here, since a much bigger clone is one base away. The chain is built from TRBV10-3 and TRBJ2-5; possibly TRBD1 or TRBD2 for D (5 bases each). The CDR3 runs 14 residues. V was trimmed by 6 bases and J by 3 bases, leaving 14 bases between them. Germline V gives CDR1 ENHRY, CDR2 SYGVKD. As DNA, the CDR3 is TGTGCCATCAGCCCCCTTGGGACGGAAGAGACCCAGTACTTC. As protein: CAISPLGTEETQYF.

The chain combines TRBV4-3 with TRBJ2-5, with 8 bases matching TRBD2. Germline values: CDR1 LGHNA, CDR2 YSLEER. This CDR3 spans 16 amino acids. The V segment lost 0 bases and the J segment 5 bases; nucleotides outside the gene matches: 8. CDR3 in amino acids: CASSQDRAGGSETQYF. The CDR3 nucleotides are TGCGCCAGCAGCCAAGACAGGGCGGGGGGATCGGAGACCCAGTACTTC.